This TCR beta chain was sequenced in a study of blood T cell repertoires in COVID-19. Study background: COVID-19 samples collected from the United States, Italy and Spain covered acute and convalescent phases.

CDR1 SGDLS and CDR2 YYNGEE come from the germline V gene. This CDR3 contains 17 residues. V lost 4 bases and J lost 1; bases outside the gene matches: 5. Enrollees, roughly 18 to 89 years old, lived in some 24 US areas. Data came from immunoSEQ multiplex PCR; TCRdb stores just in-frame clones and leaves some out. This sample yields roughly 360,000 clones, of which roughly 87% are seen a single time; approximately 5% belongs to the top ten. V gene TRBV9 combines with J gene TRBJ2-3; 14 bases line up with TRBD2. Sequenced input: PBMCs or T cells enriched from blood (not recorded which). The clonotype comes from a woman aged 50 to 60 who had recovered from COVID-19. CDR3 region: CASSSRTSGGRTDTQYF. CDR3 nucleotide sequence: TGTGCCAGCAGCTCTCGGACTAGCGGGGGGCGCACAGATACGCAGTATTTT.